A selection of T cell receptor beta chains follows, all from one sample in a study of OX40 agonist ivuxolimab in advanced cancers. The protocol was immunoSEQ multiplex PCR, while the TCRdb copy is restricted to in-frame clones and leaves out a portion. The sample has about 68,000 clones; about 93% are singletons. The sample in question was CD4+ or CD8+ T cells sorted from blood, obtained in a trial of the OX40 agonist ivuxolimab. Source of these receptors: an adult with an advanced solid tumor such as melanoma, head and neck, liver or kidney cancer. Each CDR3 is given with its conserved first and last residue. The D gene is left open where the match is weak. Where a row states a size, it is once, few, many or the class of an expanded clone; other rows omit it.

>NA|TRBV4-1|TRBJ2-7|NA
TGCGCCAGCAGCCAAGAGGGGCAGCTTGGGAGCTCCTACGAGCAGTACTTC
CASSQEGQLGSSYEQYF
>NA|TRBV2|TRBJ1-2|NA
TGTGCCAGCAGTTTCGGAGGAAGGGATGGCTACACCTTC
CASSFGGRDGYTF
>NA|TRBV9|TRBJ1-1|NA
TGTGCCAGCAGCGTATCGGGGGGCGCTTCCTTTGGGGAAGCTTTCTTT
CASSVSGGASFGEAFF
>NA|TRBV4-3|TRBJ1-2|few
TGCGCCAGCAGCCAAGAGATTGGAAATCCCTATGGCTACACCTTC
CASSQEIGNPYGYTF
>NA|TRBV28|TRBJ2-3|NA
TGTGCCAGCACCCTTGAGGTCTCCTATACCGATACGCAGTATTTT
CASTLEVSYTDTQYF
>NA|TRBV6-6|TRBJ1-4|NA
TGTGCCAGCAGTTTCGTCCAGACAGGCGCGGGGGAAAAACTGTTTTTT
CASSFVQTGAGEKLFF
>NA|TRBV9|TRBJ2-2|NA
TGTGCCAGCAGCGGGGGAACCGGGGAGCTGTTTTTT
CASSGGTGELFF
>TRBD2|TRBV27|TRBJ2-7|NA
TGTGCCAGCAGTTTATCCGCTAGCGGGGCTCTCTCCTACGAGCAGTACTTC
CASSLSASGALSYEQYF
>NA|TRBV27|TRBJ2-1|NA
TGTGCCAGCAGTTTTCGTCCGAGCTCCTACAATGAGCAGTTCTTC
CASSFRPSSYNEQFF
>NA|TRBV27|TRBJ2-7|once
TGTGCCAGCAGTCCCTCGGGCCACGAGCAGTACTTC
CASSPSGHEQYF
>NA|TRBV14|TRBJ1-1|NA
TGTGCCAGCAGCCAAGATCCTAGAACTGAAGCTTTCTTT
CASSQDPRTEAFF
>NA|TRBV7-3|TRBJ2-6|NA
TGTGCCAGCAGCCCTAGCTCTGGGGCCAACGTCCTGACTTTC
CASSPSSGANVLTF
>NA|TRBV28|TRBJ1-5|NA
TGTGCCAGCAGTGCCCTACAGGCCGGAGGGGTTCAGCCCCAGCATTTT
CASSALQAGGVQPQHF
>TRBD1|TRBV9|TRBJ2-5|NA
TGTGCCAGCAGCGTAAATAGGGACAGATTGACGGAGACCCAGTACTTC
CASSVNRDRLTETQYF
>NA|TRBV7-2|TRBJ2-3|NA
TGTGCCAGCAGCTCCCCAATTTTGACAGTACAGCCAGATACGCAGTATTTT
CASSSPILTVQPDTQYF
>NA|TRBV7-9|TRBJ1-1|NA
TGTGCCAGCAGCTCTTTCCAACCCCGCGAGACTGAAGCTTTCTTT
CASSSFQPRETEAFF
>NA|TRBV9|TRBJ1-2|NA
TGTGCCAGCAACCAAGGGGCGGGAGGCTACACCTTC
CASNQGAGGYTF
>NA|TRBV11-3|TRBJ2-1|once
TGTGCCAGCAGCTTAATGTATCGGGGTGCGGGCAATGAGCAGTTCTTC
CASSLMYRGAGNEQFF
>TRBD2|TRBV11-2|TRBJ2-7|NA
TGTGCCAGCGGCGGGACTAGCGGGAGAAACTACGAGCAGTACTTC
CASGGTSGRNYEQYF
>NA|TRBV28|TRBJ1-2|NA
TGTGCCAGCAGCTGGGGGGAATATGGCTACACCTTC
CASSWGEYGYTF
>TRBD1|TRBV6-5|TRBJ2-7|NA
TGTGCCAGCAGTTACCCAACGGGACAGGGGATAAACGAGCAGTACTTC
CASSYPTGQGINEQYF
>TRBD2|TRBV15|TRBJ2-1|NA
TGTGCCACCAGGATTACGGGAGGTAATGTAGATGAGCAGTTCTTC
CATRITGGNVDEQFF
>NA|TRBV5-6|TRBJ1-2|NA
TGTGCCAGCAGCTTGGAGGCCTATGGCTACACCTTC
CASSLEAYGYTF
>NA|TRBV19|TRBJ1-5|NA
TGTGCCAGTAGATCGGGCACCCGAAGCAATCAGCCCCAGCATTTT
CASRSGTRSNQPQHF
>TRBD1|TRBV28|TRBJ2-2|once
TGTGCCAGCAGTTTATCCCCGACAGGGTGGAACACCGGGGAGCTGTTTTTT
CASSLSPTGWNTGELFF
>NA|TRBV14|TRBJ2-7|once
TGTGCCAGCAGCCAAGGGTACGAGCAGTACTTC
CASSQGYEQYF
>NA|TRBV6-1|TRBJ1-4|NA
TGTGCCAGCACCCTGCTAGATACAACTAATGAAAAACTGTTTTTT
CASTLLDTTNEKLFF
>TRBD1|TRBV6-5|TRBJ2-5|NA
TGTGCCAGCGGCTTACGGACAGGGGGAGAGACCCAGTACTTC
CASGLRTGGETQYF
>NA|TRBV5-1|TRBJ2-1|NA
TGCGCCAGCAGCTCAACGGGACGCAATGGCAATGAGCAGTTCTTC
CASSSTGRNGNEQFF
>TRBD2|TRBV19|TRBJ2-5|NA
TGTGCCAGTAGTAAAGTAGCGGGAGCGGTTGAGACCCAGTACTTC
CASSKVAGAVETQYF
>TRBD2|TRBV6-1|TRBJ2-5|NA
TGTGCCAGCAGGGGAGCGGGAGGGGAGACCCAGTACTTC
CASRGAGGETQYF
>NA|TRBV9|TRBJ1-3|once
TGTGCCAGCACCGAAGAGGACATTGGTGACACCATATATTTT
CASTEEDIGDTIYF
>NA|TRBV9|TRBJ2-5|once
TGTGCCAGCAGCGACCCGGGAAACCAAGAGACCCAGTACTTC
CASSDPGNQETQYF
>NA|TRBV11-2|TRBJ2-3|NA
TGTGCCAGTGCGCTGTGGCCCGGCACAGATACGCAGTATTTT
CASALWPGTDTQYF
>NA|TRBV25-1|TRBJ2-2|NA
TGTGCCAGCAGGGAGGAGGGACCAACCGGGGAGCTGTTTTTT
CASREEGPTGELFF
>TRBD2|TRBV11-3|TRBJ2-1|NA
TGTGCCAGCAGCTTTACTAGCGGGAGCAATGAGCAGTTCTTC
CASSFTSGSNEQFF
>NA|TRBV10-2|TRBJ1-2|NA
TGCGCCAGCACCGACGGAGGGATCTATGGCTACACCTTC
CASTDGGIYGYTF
>NA|TRBV5-1|TRBJ1-1|NA
TGCGCCAGCAGCCCCCCCGGGGGGTCGGCTGAAGCTTTCTTT
CASSPPGGSAEAFF
>TRBD1|TRBV11-2|TRBJ2-3|NA
TGTGCCAGCAGCTTAGGGACAGGGCCCTTGTCCACAGATACGCAGTATTTT
CASSLGTGPLSTDTQYF
>NA|TRBV5-4|TRBJ1-1|NA
TGTGCCAGCAGCCAGGTCCGGGGGCCGGGTCGTTCCACTGAAGCTTTCTTT
CASSQVRGPGRSTEAFF
>NA|TRBV6-6|TRBJ2-4|once
TGTGCCAGCAGCTACAGGGAGGGAAACATTCAGTACTTC
CASSYREGNIQYF
>TRBD1|TRBV9|TRBJ2-3|NA
TGTGCCAGCAGCGACCCCGGGGGAACGGGACAGGGGCTGGATACGCAGTATTTT
CASSDPGGTGQGLDTQYF
>NA|TRBV27|TRBJ2-7|NA
TGTGCCAGCAGTCCGGGACTCCTTAACTACGAGCAGTACTTC
CASSPGLLNYEQYF
>TRBD2|TRBV7-2|TRBJ2-1|NA
TGTGCCAGCAGCTTAATAGCTAGCGGGAGCTCCTACAATGAGCAGTTCTTC
CASSLIASGSSYNEQFF
>NA|TRBV7-2|TRBJ2-7|NA
TGTGCCAGCAGCTTACCTAGGAGCTCCTACGAGCAGTACTTC
CASSLPRSSYEQYF
>NA|TRBV5-6|TRBJ2-3|NA
TGTGCCAGCAGCTTGGGAGGCACAGATACGCAGTATTTT
CASSLGGTDTQYF
>NA|TRBV29-1|TRBJ2-7|few
TGCAGCGTTGACCTTCCGGGACGGTATCGGTACGAGCAGTACTTC
CSVDLPGRYRYEQYF
>TRBD1|TRBV19|TRBJ2-2|once
TGTGCCAGTAGTAGCTACCAGACCTCGACAGGGGGAACCGGGGAGCTGTTTTTT
CASSSYQTSTGGTGELFF
>NA|TRBV5-5|TRBJ1-1|NA
TGTGCCAGCAGCTTGATAGGGAACACTGAAGCTTTCTTT
CASSLIGNTEAFF